These 18 T cell receptor beta chains originate from one sample sequenced in a study of cytomegalovirus exposure and HLA in healthy donors. Some clones are missing from TCRdb's copy, which holds only in-frame ones; the method was immunoSEQ multiplex PCR. Found here are some 120,000 clones, about 90% of them singletons; the top ten hold approximately 2.1%. The sequenced sample was PBMCs. These receptors came from a woman aged 18 to 35 in good health and CMV-seronegative.

The gene calls are TRBV28 and TRBJ2-5; D remains unclear. CDR1 is MDHEN and CDR2 is SYDVKM in the germline V gene. Trimming cost V 4 bases and J 0 bases, with 12 bases left between them. The CDR3 is made up of 15 amino acids. Here the CDR3 reads CASSSHITNQETQYF. The CDR3 DNA reads as TGTGCCAGCAGTTCGCACATTACTAACCAAGAGACCCAGTACTTC.

The chain combines TRBV5-6 with TRBJ2-5; 11 bases map to TRBD1. Trimming removed 4 bases from V and 4 bases from J; junction bases left unmatched: 6. CDR3 length equals 15 residues. Germline V gene lookup returns CDR1 SGHDT and CDR2 YYEEEE. The DNA for the CDR3 is TGTGCCAGCAGCAAATGGGGACAGGGGGTAGAGACCCAGTACTTC. Residues: CASSKWGQGVETQYF.

Written as DNA, the CDR3 is TGTGCCAGCAGCTCAGACGGACTAGCGGGATCGAACACCGGGGAGCTGTTTTTT. Encoded protein: CASSSDGLAGSNTGELFF. The chain links TRBV7-3 to TRBJ2-2; 12 bases line up with TRBD2. The CDR3 has 18 amino acids. Losses at the gene ends were 4 bases for V and 0 bases for J; bases not matched to a gene: 6. In germline, CDR1 is SGHTA, CDR2 FQGTGA.

CDR3 in DNA: TGTGCCACCAGCAGAGCGGGAACAGGGATAGGATACGAGCAGTACTTC. This gives the protein CATSRAGTGIGYEQYF. This chain uses TRBV15 with TRBJ2-7, with D perhaps TRBD1 (6 bases). V was pared by 1 base and J by 4 bases, with 17 bases between. CDR3 length: 16 amino acids. Germline V gene data show CDR1 as LNHNV and CDR2 as YYDKDF (reference sequence).

This clone was found once. The V gene is TRBV7-3, the J gene TRBJ2-3; perhaps TRBD1 as D (6 bases). The CDR3 is made up of 14 amino acids. From germline, CDR1 is SGHTA and CDR2 FQGTGA. Trimming stripped 2 bases from V and 3 bases from J, with 9 bases between. The CDR3 region is CASSLVGQTDTQYF. In DNA, the CDR3 is TGTGCCAGCAGCTTAGTCGGACAGACAGATACGCAGTATTTT.

The chain joins TRBV28 to TRBJ2-7; TRBD1 agrees at 9 bases. V shed 5 bases and J 4 bases; nucleotides not matched to a gene: 9. CDR1 is MDHEN and CDR2 is SYDVKM in the germline V gene. CDR3 length: 15 amino acids. CDR3 loop: CASSSSGTGIYEQYF. The CDR3 nucleotides read TGTGCCAGCAGTAGCAGCGGGACAGGGATTTACGAGCAGTACTTC.

With respect to this clone: The junction shows a germline mismatch at one end, possibly a read error. The chain has TRBV7-7 and TRBJ2-5; D not resolved. This CDR3 contains 11 residues. The germline gives CDR1 SSHAT, CDR2 FNYEAQ (reference sequence). In DNA form, the CDR3 reads TGTGCTAGCAGCTCGAGGGAGACCCAGTACTTC. Its protein product is CASSSRETQYF.

The chain uses TRBV7-9 and TRBJ2-1; the D gene is possibly TRBD2 (6 bases). The CDR3 totals 12 residues. V gave up 5 bases and J gave up 9 bases, with 11 bases separating them. The germline gives CDR1 SEHNR, CDR2 FQNEAQ (reference sequence). The CDR3 DNA sequence: TGTGCCAGCAGCCCAGGGACTGGTGAGCAGTTCTTC. Protein sequence: CASSPGTGEQFF.

The rearrangement links TRBV28 to TRBJ2-7; 8 nucleotides match TRBD2. V lost 3 bases, J lost 0 bases, and 10 bases stayed unmatched. Per germline, CDR1 MDHEN and CDR2 SYDVKM. The CDR3 is made up of 17 amino acids. The CDR3 nucleotides read TGTGCCAGCAGTTTGGCCCTTCGCGGGGGGAGCTCCTACGAGCAGTACTTC. It codes for CASSLALRGGSSYEQYF.

The V and J genes are TRBV10-2 and TRBJ2-7; D is unclear. CDR3 length: 11 amino acids. The germline V and J ends were trimmed by 4 bases and 6 bases, with 7 bases remaining between them. CDR1 and CDR2 from the germline V gene are WSHSY and SAAADI. The CDR3 nucleotides are TGCGCCAGCAGTGCTTCCGGCGAGCAGTACTTC. Translating it yields CASSASGEQYF.

This clone was seen more than once but under ten times. The chain links TRBV7-9 to TRBJ1-2; D possibly corresponds to TRBD1 (6 bases). CDR1 and CDR2 (germline): SEHNR, FQNEAQ (reference sequence). The CDR3 spans 15 residues. The V and J ends lost 5 bases and 2 bases respectively, with 15 bases between them. CDR3 protein: CASSPSTGSNYGYTF. The CDR3 coding sequence is TGTGCCAGCAGCCCAAGCACAGGGTCAAACTATGGCTACACCTTC.

The V gene is TRBV6-6, the J gene TRBJ2-7; D may be TRBD2 (5 bases). The CDR3 is made up of 15 amino acids. Trimming shortened V by 11 bases and J by 2 bases, and 22 bases separated the two germline ends. Germline lookup yields CDR1 MNHNY and CDR2 SVGAGI (reference sequence). CDR3 sequence (DNA): TGTGCCCCACCCAGGCCGGGAAGACCCCCCTACGAGCAGTACTTC. It is translated as CAPPRPGRPPYEQYF.

The rearrangement links TRBV27 to TRBJ2-6; D might be TRBD2 (6 bases). Trimming cost V 5 bases and J 1 base, with 15 bases left between them. Germline lookup yields CDR1 MNHEY and CDR2 SMNVEV (reference sequence). CDR3 length: 17 amino acids. The CDR3 reads CASSGGVLLSGANVLTF. The CDR3 region has the DNA TGTGCCAGCAGTGGCGGGGTCCTTCTTTCTGGGGCCAACGTCCTGACTTTC.

The table lists this clone with a few counts. The chain joins TRBV7-8 to TRBJ2-7, with 8 nucleotides matching TRBD1. Germline CDR1 is SGHVS and CDR2 is FQNEAQ. CDR3 length: 16 residues. V lost 1 base, J lost 4 bases, and 9 bases stayed unmatched. In nucleotides, the CDR3 is TGTGCCAGCAGCTTAGAGACTACAGGGGGAGGTTACGAGCAGTACTTC. Translated, it gives CASSLETTGGGYEQYF. Full variable domain (missing parts from reference TRBV7-8 and TRBJ2-7): GAGVSQSPRYKVAKRGQDVALRCDPISGHVSLFWYQQALGQGPEFLTYFQNEAQLDKSGLPSDRFFAERPEGSVSTLKIQRTQQEDSAVYLCASSLETTGGGYEQYFGPGTRLTVT.

The rearrangement joins TRBV7-9 to TRBJ2-7; TRBD2 might be the D (5 bases). CDR1 is SEHNR, CDR2 FQNEAQ, per germline (reference sequence). With 2 bases removed from V and 5 bases from J, the gap between germline ends came to 19 bases. The CDR3 length is 16 residues. Written as DNA, the CDR3 is TGTGCCAGCAGCTTAAGCGGTCGCGGGTTGAATCACGAGCAGTACTTC. Translation: CASSLSGRGLNHEQYF.

V and J are TRBV18 and TRBJ2-5, with unresolved D. Trimming shortened V by 2 bases and J by 1 base, and 8 bases separated the two germline ends. This CDR3 has 14 amino acids. Germline V gene lookup returns CDR1 KGHSH and CDR2 LQKENI. CDR3 in DNA: TGTGCCAGCTCACCATCCCACTCCCAAGAGACCCAGTACTTC. Protein sequence: CASSPSHSQETQYF.

The chain carries TRBV28 and TRBJ1-3; D unresolved. The germline gives CDR1 MDHEN, CDR2 SYDVKM. Trimming took 2 bases from V and 0 from J, leaving 14 bases between them. The CDR3 sequence is 17 residues long. Written as DNA, the CDR3 is TGTGCCAGCAGTTTAATTCGTTTGGGCCTCTCTGGAAACACCATATATTTT. This translates into CASSLIRLGLSGNTIYF.

This rearrangement joins TRBV2 to TRBJ2-1; 11 nucleotides line up with TRBD2. This CDR3 has 16 amino acids. Germline V gene sequence: CDR1 SNHLY, CDR2 FYNNEI. With 8 bases clipped from V and 4 bases from J, the junction kept 10 bases outside the gene matches. For the CDR3, the DNA is TGTGCCAGCTCGACTACCCGACTAGCGGGATACAATGAGCAGTTCTTC. Translated, it gives CASSTTRLAGYNEQFF. The entire variable domain, with the rest obtained from reference TRBV2 and TRBJ2-1, is as follows: EPEVTQTPSHQVTQMGQEVILRCVPISNHLYFYWYRQILGQKVEFLVSFYNNEISEKSEIFDDQFSVERPDGSNFTLKIRSTKLEDSAMYFCASSTTRLAGYNEQFFGPGTRLTVL.